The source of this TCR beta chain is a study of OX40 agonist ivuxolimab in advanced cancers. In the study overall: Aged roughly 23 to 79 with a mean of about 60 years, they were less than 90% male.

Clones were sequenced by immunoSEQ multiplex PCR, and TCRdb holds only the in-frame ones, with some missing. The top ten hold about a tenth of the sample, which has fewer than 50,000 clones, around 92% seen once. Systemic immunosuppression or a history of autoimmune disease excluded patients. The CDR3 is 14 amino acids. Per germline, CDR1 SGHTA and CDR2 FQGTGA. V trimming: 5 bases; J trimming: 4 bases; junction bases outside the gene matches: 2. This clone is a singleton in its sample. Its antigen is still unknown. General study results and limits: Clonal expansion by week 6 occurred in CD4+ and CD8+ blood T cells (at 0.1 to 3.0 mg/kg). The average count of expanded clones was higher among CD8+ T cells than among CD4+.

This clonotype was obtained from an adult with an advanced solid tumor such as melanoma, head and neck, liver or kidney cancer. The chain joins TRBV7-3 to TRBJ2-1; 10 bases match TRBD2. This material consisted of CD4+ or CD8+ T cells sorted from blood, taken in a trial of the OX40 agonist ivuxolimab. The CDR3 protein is CASSASGGYNEQFF. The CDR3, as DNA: TGTGCCAGCAGCGCTAGCGGGGGTTACAATGAGCAGTTCTTC.